This T cell receptor (beta chain) was observed in a study of T cells after posttransplantation cyclophosphamide. Study conclusions and caveats: Blood and skin or GI T cell repertoires showed limited TRB overlap.

The V and J ends lost 4 bases and 14 bases respectively, with 18 bases between them. Looked up from germline, CDR1 is KGHSY and CDR2 is FQNENV. The CDR3 contains 13 residues. Assay used: immunoSEQ multiplex PCR; TCRdb lists only in-frame clones, some missing. The sample consists of 15,000 to 20,000 clones, less than 85% of them appearing once. Points on this clone: The target antigen is unknown.

J is TRBJ2-1 and V is TRBV16, with D possibly TRBD2 on 6 matching bases. The specimen sequenced was memory CD4+ T cells sorted from blood. The TCR sequence derives from a young man in good health and a related stem cell transplant donor. CDR3 sequence: CASSPMRDGVEFF. Here the CDR3 DNA reads TGTGCCAGCAGCCCCATGCGGGATGGGGTAGAGTTCTTC.